Listed below are T cell receptor beta chains from one sample, sequenced in a study of T cells in Graves' hyperthyroidism and ophthalmopathy. TCRdb re-called the multiplex PCR reads through MiXCR, storing one row per CDR3 protein. The sample carries 490,000 or so distinct CDR3 sequences, around a fifth recorded once. Sequenced material: blood. These receptors came from a woman in her sixties or seventies with Graves' ophthalmopathy. Both conserved end residues are part of each CDR3. Fields, in order: clone size, V gene, J gene, CDR3 length, D gene, CDR3 protein, CDR3 DNA. A D gene is named only where the DNA matches it firmly. Size values are once, few and many counts, or a class for expanded clones, and some rows have none.

abundance: many
v_gene: TRBV12-3/TRBV12-4
j_gene: TRBJ2-3
len: 15
d_gene: TRBD2
CDR3aa: CASSLTSESTDTQYF
CDR3nt: TGTGCCAGCAGTTTGACTAGCGAGAGCACAGATACGCAGTATTTT

abundance: NA
v_gene: TRBV7-9
j_gene: TRBJ1-1
len: 15
d_gene: NA
CDR3aa: CASSHPRGVPTEAFF
CDR3nt: TGTGCCAGCAGCCACCCCCGCGGGGTCCCCACTGAAGCTTTCTTT

abundance: many
v_gene: TRBV24-1
j_gene: TRBJ1-2
len: 13
d_gene: NA
CDR3aa: CATRSHRDYGYTF
CDR3nt: TGTGCCACCAGGAGCCACAGGGACTATGGCTACACCTTC

abundance: NA
v_gene: TRBV7-9
j_gene: TRBJ1-2
len: 13
d_gene: NA
CDR3aa: CASSLDSGSGYTF
CDR3nt: TGTGCCAGCAGCCTGGACAGCGGGAGTGGCTACACCTTC

abundance: NA
v_gene: TRBV10-3
j_gene: TRBJ2-1
len: 15
d_gene: NA
CDR3aa: CAISGPAGNYNEQFF
CDR3nt: TGTGCCATCAGTGGGCCGGCGGGAAACTACAATGAGCAGTTCTTC

abundance: NA
v_gene: TRBV6-9
j_gene: TRBJ2-5
len: 13
d_gene: NA
CDR3aa: CASSYNPSETQYF
CDR3nt: TGTGCCAGCAGTTACAATCCCTCAGAGACCCAGTACTTC

abundance: NA
v_gene: TRBV6-1
j_gene: TRBJ1-2
len: 14
d_gene: TRBD1
CDR3aa: CASSSQQGAFGYTF
CDR3nt: TGTGCCAGCAGTTCCCAACAGGGGGCGTTTGGCTACACCTTC

abundance: NA
v_gene: TRBV12-3/TRBV12-4
j_gene: TRBJ2-5
len: 15
d_gene: TRBD1
CDR3aa: CASSTTGGVWETQYF
CDR3nt: TGTGCCAGCAGTACTACAGGGGGCGTTTGGGAGACCCAGTACTTC

abundance: few
v_gene: TRBV20-1
j_gene: TRBJ2-7
len: 16
d_gene: TRBD1
CDR3aa: CSARGDGTGHSYEQYF
CDR3nt: TGTAGTGCTAGAGGGGACGGGACAGGGCACTCCTACGAGCAGTACTTC

abundance: many
v_gene: TRBV28
j_gene: TRBJ1-2
len: 12
d_gene: TRBD1
CDR3aa: CASGQGAFGYTF
CDR3nt: TGTGCCAGTGGACAGGGGGCATTTGGCTACACCTTC

abundance: NA
v_gene: TRBV9
j_gene: TRBJ2-1
len: 18
d_gene: TRBD2
CDR3aa: CASSGYVRASGNYNEQFF
CDR3nt: TGTGCCAGCAGCGGTTATGTGCGGGCTAGCGGGAATTACAATGAGCAGTTCTTC

abundance: many
v_gene: TRBV28
j_gene: TRBJ2-7
len: 14
d_gene: NA
CDR3aa: CASTRSGPPYEQYF
CDR3nt: TGTGCCAGCACTCGGTCTGGTCCCCCCTACGAGCAGTACTTC

abundance: many
v_gene: TRBV7-2
j_gene: TRBJ1-1
len: 15
d_gene: TRBD1
CDR3aa: CASSLGTGPSAEAFF
CDR3nt: TGTGCCAGCAGCTTAGGGACAGGGCCGTCTGCTGAAGCTTTCTTT

abundance: few
v_gene: TRBV7-9
j_gene: TRBJ2-1
len: 13
d_gene: NA
CDR3aa: CASSFDGYNEQFF
CDR3nt: TGTGCCAGCAGCTTTGACGGCTACAATGAGCAGTTCTTC

abundance: few
v_gene: TRBV7-9
j_gene: TRBJ2-5
len: 13
d_gene: TRBD2
CDR3aa: CASSQGLTETQYF
CDR3nt: TGTGCCAGCAGCCAGGGACTAACAGAGACCCAGTACTTC

abundance: NA
v_gene: TRBV6-1
j_gene: TRBJ1-2
len: 13
d_gene: NA
CDR3aa: CATRTDNNYGYTF
CDR3nt: TGTGCCACTCGGACAGATAATAACTATGGCTACACCTTC

abundance: NA
v_gene: TRBV5-6
j_gene: TRBJ1-5
len: 16
d_gene: NA
CDR3aa: CASSRSRDSRNQPQHF
CDR3nt: TGTGCCAGCAGCAGGTCAAGGGATAGTCGCAATCAGCCCCAGCATTTT

abundance: few
v_gene: TRBV12-3/TRBV12-4
j_gene: TRBJ1-2
len: 12
d_gene: NA
CDR3aa: CASSLGYSGYTF
CDR3nt: TGTGCCAGCAGTTTAGGATATAGTGGCTACACCTTC

abundance: few
v_gene: TRBV27
j_gene: TRBJ2-7
len: 18
d_gene: NA
CDR3aa: CASSLGTLGHFISYEQYF
CDR3nt: TGTGCCAGCAGTTTGGGTACGCTAGGGCACTTCATCTCCTACGAGCAGTACTTC

abundance: few
v_gene: TRBV18
j_gene: TRBJ1-2
len: 14
d_gene: NA
CDR3aa: CASSSAHDNYGYTF
CDR3nt: TGTGCCAGCTCATCGGCACATGATAACTATGGCTACACCTTC

abundance: few
v_gene: TRBV30
j_gene: TRBJ1-5
len: 13
d_gene: NA
CDR3aa: CAWSAGGDQPQHF
CDR3nt: TGTGCCTGGAGTGCCGGCGGAGATCAGCCCCAGCATTTT

abundance: NA
v_gene: TRBV10-3
j_gene: TRBJ2-1
len: 14
d_gene: NA
CDR3aa: CAISESSQADEQFF
CDR3nt: TGTGCCATCAGTGAGTCTTCACAGGCAGATGAGCAGTTCTTC

abundance: few
v_gene: TRBV6-1
j_gene: TRBJ2-2
len: 16
d_gene: NA
CDR3aa: CASSAPGRGNTGELFF
CDR3nt: TGTGCCAGCAGTGCCCCCGGAAGGGGAAACACCGGGGAGCTGTTTTTT

abundance: once
v_gene: TRBV30
j_gene: TRBJ1-4
len: 13
d_gene: NA
CDR3aa: CAGAKATNEKLFF
CDR3nt: TGTGCAGGGGCCAAAGCAACTAATGAAAAACTGTTTTTT

abundance: many
v_gene: TRBV7-3
j_gene: TRBJ1-1
len: 14
d_gene: NA
CDR3aa: CASSRSGDNTEAFF
CDR3nt: TGTGCCAGCAGCCGTTCGGGGGACAACACTGAAGCTTTCTTT

abundance: many
v_gene: TRBV7-2
j_gene: TRBJ2-7
len: 15
d_gene: TRBD2
CDR3aa: CASSIRLAGAQEQYF
CDR3nt: TGTGCCAGCAGCATCCGACTAGCGGGAGCTCAAGAGCAGTACTTC

abundance: NA
v_gene: TRBV28
j_gene: TRBJ2-2
len: 14
d_gene: NA
CDR3aa: CASSTPRTFGELFF
CDR3nt: TGTGCCAGCAGTACACCCCGAACGTTCGGGGAGCTGTTTTTT

abundance: NA
v_gene: TRBV18
j_gene: TRBJ1-5
len: 15
d_gene: NA
CDR3aa: CTSSPQGSGNQPQHF
CDR3nt: TGTACCAGCTCACCGCAGGGTAGTGGCAATCAGCCCCAGCATTTT

abundance: many
v_gene: TRBV9
j_gene: TRBJ1-3
len: 17
d_gene: NA
CDR3aa: CASSVGHPNQPGNTIYF
CDR3nt: TGTGCCAGCAGCGTAGGCCACCCTAATCAACCTGGAAACACCATATATTTT

abundance: few
v_gene: TRBV30
j_gene: TRBJ1-1
len: 12
d_gene: NA
CDR3aa: CAWSTTLAGAFF
CDR3nt: TGTGCCTGGAGTACTACCCTAGCGGGAGCTTTCTTT

abundance: many
v_gene: TRBV11-2
j_gene: TRBJ2-1
len: 13
d_gene: NA
CDR3aa: CASSSDGHNEQFF
CDR3nt: TGTGCCAGCAGCTCGGATGGTCACAATGAGCAGTTCTTC

abundance: few
v_gene: TRBV5-1
j_gene: TRBJ2-2
len: 14
d_gene: NA
CDR3aa: CASSSSGTTGELFF
CDR3nt: TGCGCCAGCAGCTCCTCCGGGACGACCGGGGAGCTGTTTTTT

abundance: NA
v_gene: TRBV7-2
j_gene: TRBJ2-1
len: 16
d_gene: TRBD2
CDR3aa: CASSPARRSGVNEQFF
CDR3nt: TGTGCCAGCAGCCCAGCCCGTCGGAGCGGGGTCAATGAGCAGTTCTTC

abundance: NA
v_gene: TRBV3-1
j_gene: TRBJ1-3
len: 15
d_gene: NA
CDR3aa: CASSQVSLSGNTIYF
CDR3nt: TGTGCCAGCAGCCAAGTATCCCTCTCTGGAAACACCATATATTTT

abundance: many
v_gene: TRBV2
j_gene: TRBJ1-2
len: 14
d_gene: NA
CDR3aa: CASSGSWGSSGYTF
CDR3nt: TGTGCCAGCAGTGGGTCTTGGGGGTCGAGTGGCTACACCTTC

abundance: NA
v_gene: TRBV6-2/TRBV6-3
j_gene: TRBJ1-5
len: 15
d_gene: NA
CDR3aa: CASSFSGGSNQPQHF
CDR3nt: TGTGCCAGCAGTTTTAGCGGCGGGAGCAATCAGCCCCAGCATTTT

abundance: few
v_gene: TRBV6-1
j_gene: TRBJ1-1
len: 13
d_gene: NA
CDR3aa: CASSIGTLTEAFF
CDR3nt: TGTGCCAGCAGTATAGGCACGCTAACTGAAGCTTTCTTT

abundance: few
v_gene: TRBV6-1
j_gene: TRBJ2-3
len: 14
d_gene: TRBD2
CDR3aa: CASTLAVNGDTQYF
CDR3nt: TGTGCCAGCACCCTAGCGGTTAACGGAGATACGCAGTATTTT

abundance: NA
v_gene: TRBV19
j_gene: TRBJ1-5
len: 15
d_gene: NA
CDR3aa: CASSIAGVRNQPQHF
CDR3nt: TGTGCCAGTAGTATAGCCGGGGTGAGAAATCAGCCCCAGCATTTT

abundance: once
v_gene: TRBV5-4
j_gene: TRBJ1-2
len: 13
d_gene: NA
CDR3aa: CASSLDNNYGYTF
CDR3nt: TGTGCCAGCAGCTTGGACAATAACTATGGCTACACCTTC

abundance: NA
v_gene: TRBV11-3
j_gene: TRBJ1-1
len: 12
d_gene: NA
CDR3aa: CASSSGRKEAFF
CDR3nt: TGTGCCAGCAGCTCGGGACGCAAAGAAGCTTTCTTT

abundance: few
v_gene: TRBV6-1
j_gene: TRBJ1-1
len: 17
d_gene: NA
CDR3aa: CASSDDGGVRVNTEAFF
CDR3nt: TGTGCCAGCAGTGATGACGGGGGGGTAAGGGTGAACACTGAAGCTTTCTTT

abundance: NA
v_gene: TRBV4-3
j_gene: TRBJ2-3
len: 16
d_gene: NA
CDR3aa: CASSLAGGGSSDTQYF
CDR3nt: TGCGCCAGCAGCCTAGCAGGGGGAGGGTCCTCAGATACGCAGTATTTT

abundance: few
v_gene: TRBV2
j_gene: TRBJ2-3
len: 10
d_gene: NA
CDR3aa: CASTTDTQYF
CDR3nt: TGTGCCAGTACGACTGATACGCAGTATTTT

abundance: few
v_gene: TRBV6-4
j_gene: TRBJ1-5
len: 17
d_gene: NA
CDR3aa: CASSEVSEGGTNQPQHF
CDR3nt: TGTGCCAGCAGTGAGGTTTCTGAGGGAGGGACCAATCAGCCCCAGCATTTT

abundance: many
v_gene: TRBV6-1
j_gene: TRBJ1-2
len: 13
d_gene: NA
CDR3aa: CASCRYREYGYTF
CDR3nt: TGTGCCAGCTGCCGTTACAGGGAGTATGGCTACACCTTC

abundance: few
v_gene: TRBV6-1
j_gene: TRBJ1-5
len: 15
d_gene: TRBD1
CDR3aa: CASSVNRGGGQPQHF
CDR3nt: TGTGCCAGCAGTGTCAACAGGGGGGGTGGGCAGCCCCAGCATTTT

abundance: NA
v_gene: TRBV24-1
j_gene: TRBJ2-3
len: 15
d_gene: NA
CDR3aa: CATSDFARAPDTQYF
CDR3nt: TGTGCCACCAGTGATTTTGCCAGGGCTCCAGATACGCAGTATTTT

abundance: few
v_gene: TRBV6-6
j_gene: TRBJ2-1
len: 15
d_gene: NA
CDR3aa: CASSYSAPQGNEQFF
CDR3nt: TGTGCCAGCAGTTACTCGGCTCCTCAGGGAAATGAGCAGTTCTTC

abundance: NA
v_gene: TRBV18
j_gene: TRBJ1-4
len: 13
d_gene: NA
CDR3aa: CASSPTGNEKLFF
CDR3nt: TGTGCCAGCTCACCAACAGGGAATGAAAAACTGTTTTTT

abundance: NA
v_gene: TRBV7-7
j_gene: TRBJ2-3
len: 14
d_gene: NA
CDR3aa: CASSSGHNTDTQYF
CDR3nt: TGTGCTAGCAGCTCGGGACACAACACAGATACGCAGTATTTT

abundance: few
v_gene: TRBV20-1
j_gene: TRBJ2-3
len: 14
d_gene: TRBD2
CDR3aa: CSAISAGGVATQYF
CDR3nt: TGCAGTGCTATTTCAGCGGGAGGAGTCGCTACGCAGTATTTT

abundance: NA
v_gene: TRBV20-1
j_gene: TRBJ1-2
len: 14
d_gene: NA
CDR3aa: CSARDRQLDYGYTF
CDR3nt: TGCAGTGCTAGAGATAGGCAGTTGGACTATGGCTACACCTTC